The T cell receptor beta chain under discussion was sequenced for a study of shared clonotypes between healthy human individuals. All donors qualified as healthy HIV-negative adults and had experienced no recent acute infections or vaccinations. Assay used: immunoSEQ multiplex PCR; TCRdb lists only in-frame clones, some missing. The sample lists around 2.5 million clones; roughly 93% were seen once. There are 15 residues in the CDR3. Trimming left V 3 bases short and J 0 bases short, with 9 bases between. In germline, CDR1 is LNHDA, CDR2 SQIVND (reference sequence). This clone appeared once. Sequencing used naive CD4+ T cells from PBMCs. Subset here: CD45RA+ positively selected. The rearrangement links TRBV19 to TRBJ1-3, with D possibly being TRBD1 (5 bases). This receptor was taken from a man aged 18 to 29 in good health. Some clones in this sample may be carry-over from other donors' samples. The CDR3 reads CASSIVGTSGNTIYF. The CDR3 DNA reads as TGTGCCAGTAGTATTGTTGGGACCTCTGGAAACACCATATATTTT.